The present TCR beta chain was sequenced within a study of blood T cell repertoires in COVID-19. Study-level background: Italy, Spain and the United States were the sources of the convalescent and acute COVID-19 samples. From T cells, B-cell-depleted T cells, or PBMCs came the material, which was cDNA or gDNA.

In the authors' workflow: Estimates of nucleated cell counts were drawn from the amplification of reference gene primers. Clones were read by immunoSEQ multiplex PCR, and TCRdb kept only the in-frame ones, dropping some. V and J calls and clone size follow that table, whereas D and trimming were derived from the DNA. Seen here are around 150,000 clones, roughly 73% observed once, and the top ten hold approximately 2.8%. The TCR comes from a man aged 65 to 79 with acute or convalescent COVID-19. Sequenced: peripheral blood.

This chain's CDR3 is CASGRSSGRFGEQYF. CDR3 DNA sequence: TGTGCCAGCGGCCGATCTAGCGGGAGGTTTGGTGAGCAGTACTTC. This rearrangement joins TRBV28 to TRBJ2-7; 11 nucleotides match TRBD2. J gave up 7 bases and V 8 bases, and 13 bases lay outside the gene matches. Germline CDR1 and CDR2: MDHEN and SYDVKM. CDR3 length: 15 residues.